This TCR beta chain was captured in a study of blood T cell repertoires in COVID-19. Looking at the study overall: The study drew acute and convalescent COVID-19 samples from the United States, Italy and Spain.

This clone was seen more than once but under ten times. The CDR3 is 14 amino acids. CDR1 is MNHEY and CDR2 is SMNVEV in the germline V gene (reference sequence). The V and J ends lost 3 bases and 0 bases respectively, with 6 bases between them. Original processing notes: For nucleated cells, counts were estimated from reference gene primer amplification. Generated by immunoSEQ multiplex PCR, the TCRdb table keeps only in-frame clones and is missing some. That table furnishes V, J and clone size, whereas the DNA furnished D and trimming. Here the sample spans more than 200,000 clones, 75% to 85% being singletons.

This rearrangement joins TRBV27 to TRBJ1-5; D gene uncertain. Sequenced input: PBMCs or T cells enriched from blood (not recorded which). This TCR was recovered from a middle-aged woman with acute COVID-19. The CDR3 loop is CASSFQYSNQPQHF. CDR3 DNA: TGTGCCAGCAGTTTCCAGTATAGCAATCAGCCCCAGCATTTT.